This is a list of T cell receptor beta chains from one sample in a study of T cells in Graves' hyperthyroidism and ophthalmopathy. TCRdb analysed the multiplex PCR reads with MiXCR anew, one entry per CDR3 protein. This table holds 300,000 to 450,000 distinct CDR3 sequences, approximately 14% found once. The sequenced material came from blood. The receptors stem from a woman aged 55-70 years with Graves' hyperthyroidism. The CDR3 runs from the conserved cysteine through the conserved F or W. The D gene is left open where the match is weak. Not all rows give a size; the values are once, few, many and, for expanded clones, a class.

J: TRBJ1-5; D: NA; V: TRBV12-3/TRBV12-4; size: many; CDR3: CASSLRQGRDQPQHF; DNA: TGTGCCAGCAGTTTACGGCAGGGTAGGGATCAGCCCCAGCATTTT
J: TRBJ1-5; D: NA; V: TRBV24-1; size: many; CDR3: CATSDLLQGRVDSNQPQHF; DNA: TGTGCCACCAGTGATTTGCTGCAGGGAAGAGTCGATAGCAATCAGCCCCAGCATTTT
J: TRBJ2-4; D: NA; V: TRBV28; size: many; CDR3: CASSSPASGPTKNIQYF; DNA: TGTGCCAGCAGTTCACCAGCATCGGGACCGACCAAAAACATTCAGTACTTC
J: TRBJ2-3; D: TRBD1; V: TRBV25-1; size: few; CDR3: CASSAYRGPTDTQYF; DNA: TGTGCCAGCAGTGCCTACAGGGGCCCCACAGATACGCAGTATTTT
J: TRBJ2-1; D: TRBD1; V: TRBV11-2; size: many; CDR3: CASSIRQGWMQFF; DNA: TGTGCCAGCAGCATCCGACAGGGGTGGATGCAGTTCTTC
J: TRBJ1-2; D: NA; V: TRBV28; size: NA; CDR3: CASSWTVYGYTF; DNA: TGTGCCAGCAGCTGGACAGTCTATGGCTACACCTTC
J: TRBJ1-5; D: TRBD1; V: TRBV10-1; size: many; CDR3: CASPTKIPGQDNQPQHF; DNA: TGCGCCAGTCCAACGAAGATACCGGGACAGGACAATCAGCCCCAGCATTTT
J: TRBJ1-5; D: NA; V: TRBV19; size: NA; CDR3: CASSIYWNNQPQHF; DNA: TGTGCCAGTAGTATATACTGGAACAATCAGCCCCAGCATTTT
J: TRBJ2-7; D: NA; V: TRBV3-1; size: many; CDR3: CASSQEIYEQYF; DNA: TGTGCCAGCAGCCAAGAAATCTACGAGCAGTACTTC
J: TRBJ1-4; D: NA; V: TRBV28; size: NA; CDR3: CASSFPGAKVGTNEKLFF; DNA: TGTGCCAGCAGTTTTCCCGGGGCTAAAGTGGGAACTAATGAAAAACTGTTTTTT
J: TRBJ2-3; D: TRBD2; V: TRBV20-1; size: few; CDR3: CSARSGTSGSTDTQYF; DNA: TGCAGTGCTAGGTCCGGGACTAGCGGGAGCACAGATACGCAGTATTTT
J: TRBJ2-1; D: TRBD2; V: TRBV11-2; size: many; CDR3: CASSFSASGRNWQFF; DNA: TGTGCCAGCAGCTTCTCGGCTAGCGGGAGGAATTGGCAGTTCTTC
J: TRBJ2-3; D: TRBD2; V: TRBV20-1; size: many; CDR3: CSAATSGSSDTQYF; DNA: TGCAGTGCTGCGACTAGCGGGAGTTCAGATACGCAGTATTTT
J: TRBJ1-3; D: NA; V: TRBV27; size: NA; CDR3: CASSFRGVGNTIYF; DNA: TGTGCCAGCAGTTTCCGGGGGGTCGGAAACACCATATATTTT
J: TRBJ1-1; D: NA; V: TRBV19; size: few; CDR3: CASSEPTSGKGNTEAFF; DNA: TGTGCCAGTAGTGAACCGACATCTGGGAAGGGAAACACTGAAGCTTTCTTT
J: TRBJ2-3; D: NA; V: TRBV10-3; size: few; CDR3: CAISDGKTTDTQYF; DNA: TGTGCCATCAGTGACGGGAAGACCACAGATACGCAGTATTTT
J: TRBJ2-1; D: NA; V: TRBV7-2; size: NA; CDR3: CASSLAPYGTSGYEQFF; DNA: TGTGCCAGCAGCTTAGCCCCCTACGGGACTTCGGGCTATGAGCAGTTCTTC
J: TRBJ2-5; D: NA; V: TRBV19; size: NA; CDR3: CASSIWQGEETQYF; DNA: TGTGCCAGTAGTATATGGCAGGGTGAGGAGACCCAGTACTTC
J: TRBJ2-7; D: NA; V: TRBV11-3; size: many; CDR3: CASSFGWIGGGEQYF; DNA: TGTGCCAGCAGCTTTGGGTGGATAGGGGGTGGCGAGCAGTACTTC
J: TRBJ2-1; D: NA; V: TRBV18; size: many; CDR3: CASSSVLGRGSYNEQFF; DNA: TGTGCCAGCTCATCCGTACTTGGCCGGGGCTCCTACAATGAGCAGTTCTTC
J: TRBJ1-2; D: NA; V: TRBV28; size: many; CDR3: CASSLWTITNYGYTF; DNA: TGTGCCAGCAGTTTATGGACAATAACTAACTATGGCTACACCTTC
J: TRBJ1-1; D: NA; V: TRBV28; size: many; CDR3: CASSLGTGTNTEAFF; DNA: TGTGCCAGCAGTTTAGGTACAGGTACGAACACTGAAGCTTTCTTT
J: TRBJ2-7; D: TRBD1; V: TRBV9; size: many; CDR3: CARGTGGYEQYF; DNA: TGTGCCAGAGGGACAGGGGGCTACGAGCAGTACTTC
J: TRBJ2-7; D: NA; V: TRBV6-1; size: few; CDR3: CASSRQVVSYEQYF; DNA: TGTGCCAGCAGTCGCCAGGTGGTTTCCTACGAGCAGTACTTC
J: TRBJ2-5; D: TRBD1; V: TRBV6-1; size: many; CDR3: CASRSLLGQAAATETQYF; DNA: TGTGCCAGCAGATCGCTCCTGGGACAGGCGGCCGCGACGGAGACCCAGTACTTC
J: TRBJ1-2; D: NA; V: TRBV15; size: NA; CDR3: CATSRAGTDYGYTF; DNA: TGTGCCACCAGCAGAGCCGGGACCGACTATGGCTACACCTTC
J: TRBJ2-7; D: TRBD2; V: TRBV29-1; size: NA; CDR3: CSATLASYEQYF; DNA: TGCAGCGCCACACTAGCGTCCTACGAGCAGTACTTC
J: TRBJ2-7; D: NA; V: TRBV2; size: many; CDR3: CARSGSSSYEQYF; DNA: TGTGCCAGGAGCGGGTCCAGCTCCTACGAGCAGTACTTC
J: TRBJ1-5; D: NA; V: TRBV19; size: few; CDR3: CASRRDGTEQPQHF; DNA: TGTGCCAGTAGGCGGGACGGTACTGAGCAGCCCCAGCATTTT
J: TRBJ2-3; D: NA; V: TRBV7-2; size: NA; CDR3: CASSSRPGRQYF; DNA: TGTGCCAGCAGCTCACGTCCGGGACGCCAGTATTTT
J: TRBJ2-5; D: TRBD1; V: TRBV7-9; size: many; CDR3: CASSRGQGQTQYF; DNA: TGTGCCAGCAGTCGAGGACAGGGCCAGACCCAGTACTTC
J: TRBJ2-2; D: NA; V: TRBV10-3; size: many; CDR3: CAISDGKNTGELFF; DNA: TGTGCCATCAGTGACGGCAAGAACACCGGGGAGCTGTTTTTT
J: TRBJ2-5; D: NA; V: TRBV13; size: many; CDR3: CASSPSIPGPGAQYF; DNA: TGTGCCAGCAGCCCTTCGATACCGGGACCTGGGGCCCAGTACTTC
J: TRBJ2-1; D: TRBD2; V: TRBV12-5; size: NA; CDR3: CASGCPGLAGGEEQFF; DNA: TGTGCTAGTGGTTGCCCGGGACTAGCGGGAGGGGAGGAGCAGTTCTTC
J: TRBJ2-1; D: TRBD2; V: TRBV11-2; size: NA; CDR3: CASSLDALAGDVEQFF; DNA: TGTGCCAGCAGCTTAGATGCACTAGCGGGGGATGTTGAGCAGTTCTTC
J: TRBJ2-1; D: NA; V: TRBV4-1; size: many; CDR3: CASSQEVKGEQFF; DNA: TGCGCCAGCAGCCAAGAGGTGAAAGGAGAGCAGTTCTTC
J: TRBJ2-5; D: TRBD2; V: TRBV19; size: few; CDR3: CASSQLAGGRGLKETQYF; DNA: TGTGCCAGTAGCCAACTAGCGGGAGGAAGGGGCCTAAAAGAGACCCAGTACTTC
J: TRBJ1-5; D: NA; V: TRBV3-1; size: many; CDR3: CASSQGVGAYQPQHF; DNA: TGTGCCAGCAGCCAAGGCGTGGGGGCATATCAGCCCCAGCATTTT
J: TRBJ1-2; D: TRBD1; V: TRBV20-1; size: many; CDR3: CRDNRGGPYGYTF; DNA: TGCAGGGACAACAGGGGGGGGCCCTATGGCTACACCTTC
J: TRBJ1-2; D: TRBD1; V: TRBV20-1; size: many; CDR3: CSARDSRTGGRGHYGYTF; DNA: TGCAGTGCTAGAGATAGCCGGACAGGGGGCAGGGGGCACTATGGCTACACCTTC
J: TRBJ2-3; D: NA; V: TRBV20-1; size: many; CDR3: CSAPHGQTSTDTQYF; DNA: TGCAGTGCCCCGCACGGACAGACTTCCACAGATACGCAGTATTTT